This T cell receptor beta chain appears in the sequencing data of a study of immune characteristics of hereditary and idiopathic chronic pancreatitis. Findings and limits, study-wide: Alcohol-related chronic pancreatitis was not included in this study. Vbeta-Jbeta usage, including TRBV10, TRBV19, TRBV23 and TRBV5, differed by pancreatitis type.

Turning to this clone: The target antigen is unknown.

Patients having total pancreatectomy with islet autotransplantation provided the chronic pancreatitis pancreas tissue. Chronic pancreatitis patients in the study lacked known diabetes history. Germline assignment: CDR1 MNHNS and CDR2 SASEGT. The CDR3 covers 14 residues. V was trimmed by 6 bases and J by 0 bases, leaving 12 bases between them. Generated by immunoSEQ multiplex PCR, the TCRdb table keeps only in-frame clones and is missing some. The data contain 13,000 to 15,000 clones, around four fifths of them singletons. The sequencing sample was made of pancreas tissue with hereditary chronic pancreatitis. This rearrangement joins TRBV6-1 to TRBJ2-7; D is uncertain. The receptor was derived from a human donor with chronic pancreatitis. DNA of the CDR3: TGTGCCAGCAGGCAAACAGCGCGCTCCTACGAGCAGTACTTC. Translating it yields CASRQTARSYEQYF.